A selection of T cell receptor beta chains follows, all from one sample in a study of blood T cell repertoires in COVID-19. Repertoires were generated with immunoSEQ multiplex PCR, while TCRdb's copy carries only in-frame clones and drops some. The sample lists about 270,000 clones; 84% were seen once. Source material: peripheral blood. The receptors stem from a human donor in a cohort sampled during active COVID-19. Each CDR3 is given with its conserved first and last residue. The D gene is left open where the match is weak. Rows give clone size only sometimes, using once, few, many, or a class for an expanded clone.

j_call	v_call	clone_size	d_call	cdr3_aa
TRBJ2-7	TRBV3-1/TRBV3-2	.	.	CASSQEVYTYEQYF
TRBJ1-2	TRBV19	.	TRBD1	CASSPPGQGFGYTF
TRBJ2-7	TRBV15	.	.	CATSRDPLLLNEQYF
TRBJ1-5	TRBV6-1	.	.	CASSEGTSSQPQHF
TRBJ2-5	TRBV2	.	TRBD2	CASSESSSGRKAETQYF
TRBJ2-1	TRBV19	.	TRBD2	CASSIALNLAGTYNEQFF
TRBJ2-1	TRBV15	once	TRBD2	CATSSRRTSGGNEQFF
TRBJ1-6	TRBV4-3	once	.	CASSQESGRNSPLHF
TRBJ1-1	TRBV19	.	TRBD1	CASNQLPGGSTEAFF
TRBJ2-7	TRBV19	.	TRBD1	CASSITGTGAYEQYF
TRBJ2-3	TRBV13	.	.	CASSLLSDTQYF
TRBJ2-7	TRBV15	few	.	CATSTRGLGRSYEQYF
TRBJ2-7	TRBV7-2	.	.	CASSLGSAGISYEQYF
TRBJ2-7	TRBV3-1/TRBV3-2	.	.	CASSQKGWTLGNEQYF
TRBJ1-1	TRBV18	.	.	CASSPYEGTEAFF
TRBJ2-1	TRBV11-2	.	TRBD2	CASSFDRGSSYNEQFF
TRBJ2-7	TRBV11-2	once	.	CASSSAGGQYF
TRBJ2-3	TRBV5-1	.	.	CASRAEGRTDTQYF
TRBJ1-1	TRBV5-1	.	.	CASSLQQGNTEAFF
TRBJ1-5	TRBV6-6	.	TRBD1	CASSLGQGANQPQHF
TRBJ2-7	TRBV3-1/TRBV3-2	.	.	CASSLYGTYEQYF
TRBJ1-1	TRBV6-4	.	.	CASSKSYGTWTEAFF
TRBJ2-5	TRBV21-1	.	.	CASSKKERGRLAGGLKETQYF
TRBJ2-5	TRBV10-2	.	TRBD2	CASSETSGQSTQYF
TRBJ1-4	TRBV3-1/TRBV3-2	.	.	CASSQERGVREKLFF
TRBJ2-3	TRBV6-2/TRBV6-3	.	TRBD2	CASSYPWREGMDTQYF
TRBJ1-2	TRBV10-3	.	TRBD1	CAISGGTGYGYTF
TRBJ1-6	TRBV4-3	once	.	CASSQDTGWDSPLHF
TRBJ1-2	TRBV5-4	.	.	CASSFGGDRSWGYTF
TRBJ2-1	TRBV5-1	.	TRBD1	CASAPLGGTGGPRTEQFF
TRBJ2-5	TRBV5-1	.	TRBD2	CASSLEQGGETQYF
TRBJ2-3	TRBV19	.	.	CASKGVRVTDTQYF
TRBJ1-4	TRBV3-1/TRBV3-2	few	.	CASSAQVTNEKLFF
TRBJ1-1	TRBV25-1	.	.	CASSDGRYTEAFF
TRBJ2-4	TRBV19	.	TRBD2	CASSGGQLAAPGNIQYF
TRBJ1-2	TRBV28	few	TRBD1	CASSFPRGMDYGYTF
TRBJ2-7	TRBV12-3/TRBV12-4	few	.	CASREQGFYEQYF
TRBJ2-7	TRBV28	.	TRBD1	CASSPPPGTAYEQYF
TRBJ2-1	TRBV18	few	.	CASSPDMSSYNEQFF
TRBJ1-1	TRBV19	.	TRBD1	CASSNDRTGRGGTEAFF
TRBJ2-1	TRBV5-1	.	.	CASSRSGNEQFF
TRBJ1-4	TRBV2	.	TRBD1	CASRTGGEEKLFF
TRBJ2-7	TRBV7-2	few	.	CASSLSGTWNEQYF
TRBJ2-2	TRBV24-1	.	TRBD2	CATSDGLAEHTGELFF
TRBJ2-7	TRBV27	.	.	CASSFKGAASEQYF
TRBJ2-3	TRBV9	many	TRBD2	CASSPRGREITDTQYF
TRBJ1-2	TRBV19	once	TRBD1	CATRPYRGDYGYTF
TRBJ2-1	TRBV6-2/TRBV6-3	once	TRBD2	CASSRLATLDEQFF
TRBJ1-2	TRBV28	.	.	CASRGGFYGYTF